A selection of T cell receptor beta chains follows, all from one sample in a study of blood T cell repertoires in COVID-19. Clones were sequenced by immunoSEQ multiplex PCR, and TCRdb holds only the in-frame ones, with some missing. The table shows 120,000 to 150,000 clones, with 85% to 90% occurring only once. Material: peripheral blood. All receptors derive from a woman between 40 and 50 years old with acute or convalescent COVID-19. Each CDR3 is given with its conserved first and last residue. The D gene is left open where the match is weak. The size field is filled for only some rows; it gives once, few, many or a size class.

>TRBJ2-2|TRBV7-8|.|.
TGTGCCAGCACGGTAGGGGACGGGGAGCTGTTTTTT
CASTVGDGELFF
>TRBJ2-7|TRBV9|TRBD1|.
TGTGCCAGCAGTCTAGATCTGGGACAGGGGTTCAACGAGCAGTACTTC
CASSLDLGQGFNEQYF
>TRBJ1-1|TRBV10-3|TRBD1|.
TGTGCCATCCAGGGGGCCGGCACTGAAGCTTTCTTT
CAIQGAGTEAFF
>TRBJ1-5|TRBV2|.|.
TGTGCCAGCAGCCTACAGGGAGTCAATCAGCCCCAGCATTTT
CASSLQGVNQPQHF
>TRBJ1-3|TRBV19|.|few
TGTGCCAGTAGTCCAAGGACACAAAACTCTGGAAACACCATATATTTT
CASSPRTQNSGNTIYF
>TRBJ2-3|TRBV7-3|TRBD2|.
TGTGCCAGCGGTAAAGCGGGGTTGACAGATACGCAGTATTTT
CASGKAGLTDTQYF
>TRBJ1-5|TRBV28|.|.
TGTGCCAGCAGTTTATGGCAGGGTTACCAGCCCCAGCATTTT
CASSLWQGYQPQHF
>TRBJ2-1|TRBV6-2/TRBV6-3|TRBD2|.
TGTGCCAGCAGCCCTGGGACTAGCGGCTCCTACAATGAGCAGTTCTTC
CASSPGTSGSYNEQFF
>TRBJ1-4|TRBV7-6|.|once
TGTGCCAGCAGCTTAAAACAGGGTGAAAAACTGTTTTTT
CASSLKQGEKLFF
>TRBJ1-3|TRBV4-3|.|.
TGCGCCAGCAGCCAACTCCGGGGGACGGACTCTGGAAACACCATATATTTT
CASSQLRGTDSGNTIYF
>TRBJ1-1|TRBV6-2/TRBV6-3|TRBD1|.
TGTGCCAGCAGTTACTCTTACAGGGGATCCACTGAAGCTTTCTTT
CASSYSYRGSTEAFF
>TRBJ2-7|TRBV4-1|TRBD2|.
TGCGCCAGCAGGCCTAGGCAGATTAGCGGGGCTTACGAGCAGTACTTC
CASRPRQISGAYEQYF
>TRBJ1-2|TRBV13|.|.
TGTGCCAGCAGCTTAGCCGGCGGGGACGCGGGTGGCTACACCTTC
CASSLAGGDAGGYTF
>TRBJ1-1|TRBV5-6|TRBD1|.
TGTGCCAGCAGCCCCGGGACAGGGGGCGGGTTCGGGGTCACTGAAGCTTTCTTT
CASSPGTGGGFGVTEAFF
>TRBJ2-3|TRBV27|TRBD2|.
TGTGCCACCCACCGCCTAGCGGATGTAGCACAGGATACGCAGTATTTT
CATHRLADVAQDTQYF
>TRBJ2-5|TRBV19|.|.
TGTGCCAGTAACACAATCGCAGGGGAGACCCAGTACTTC
CASNTIAGETQYF
>TRBJ1-5|TRBV6-2/TRBV6-3|TRBD1|.
TGTGCCAGCAGTAGCGTTCTAGGACAGGGTGGTCAGCCCCAGCATTTT
CASSSVLGQGGQPQHF
>TRBJ1-2|TRBV6-5|.|.
TGTGCCAGCAGTTACTCAACCAGATCCTATGGCTACACCTTC
CASSYSTRSYGYTF
>TRBJ1-2|TRBV30|.|.
TGTGCCTCATTGGCCGATCGTAATGGCTACACCTTC
CASLADRNGYTF
>TRBJ1-3|TRBV9|.|once
TGTGCCAGCAGCGTAGTAGACTCTGGAAACACCATATATTTT
CASSVVDSGNTIYF
>TRBJ2-7|TRBV28|TRBD1|few
TGTGCCAGCAGTTTATTCCGACAGGGAGCCTACGAGCAGTACTTC
CASSLFRQGAYEQYF
>TRBJ1-6|TRBV4-3|.|few
TGCGCCAGCAGCCAAGAAGTTCAGGTGACAGCCTCCTATAATTCACCCCTCCACTTT
CASSQEVQVTASYNSPLHF
>TRBJ1-4|TRBV28|.|.
TGTGCCAGCTTTTGGGACTCGGGTAAAAAACTGTTTTTT
CASFWDSGKKLFF
>TRBJ2-1|TRBV20-1|.|.
TGCAGCGTAAGCTTCAATGAGCAGTTCTTC
CSVSFNEQFF
>TRBJ1-5|TRBV19|.|.
TGTGCCAGTAGTATCGTGACGGGTGATCAGCCCCAGCATTTT
CASSIVTGDQPQHF
>TRBJ2-3|TRBV5-1|.|.
.
CASSSVPAGSTDTQYF
>TRBJ2-2|TRBV3-1/TRBV3-2|.|.
TGTGCCAGCAGCCGTAACACCGTCGGGGAGCTGTTTTTT
CASSRNTVGELFF
>TRBJ2-2|TRBV11-2|TRBD2|.
TGTGCCAGCAAACTGGGACTAGCCATCACCGGGGAGCTGTTTTTT
CASKLGLAITGELFF
>TRBJ1-5|TRBV10-3|TRBD1|.
TGTGCCACCCGGGACAGGGGGTTAGGAAATCAGCCCCAGCATTTT
CATRDRGLGNQPQHF
>TRBJ2-3|TRBV11-3|TRBD2|.
TGTGCCAGCAGCTTAAGACTAGCGGGAAAGACAGATACGCAGTATTTT
CASSLRLAGKTDTQYF
>TRBJ1-1|TRBV5-8|.|.
TGTGCCAGCAGCCGAAGGCAGGTTAACACTGAAGCTTTCTTT
CASSRRQVNTEAFF
>TRBJ2-7|TRBV9|TRBD1|.
TGTGCCAGCAGCTACGCAGTCCAGGGGGTGTACGAGCAGTACTTC
CASSYAVQGVYEQYF
>TRBJ2-7|TRBV7-2|TRBD2|.
TGTGCCAGCAGCGAACTAGCGGGGGGACCCTACGAGCAGTACTTC
CASSELAGGPYEQYF
>TRBJ2-1|TRBV6-5|.|.
TGTGCCAGCAGTTACTTGCCGGGAATCAATGAGCAGTTCTTC
CASSYLPGINEQFF
>TRBJ1-2|TRBV5-6|.|once
TGTGCCAGCAACAGGAGGAGGGCGGCTAACTATGGCTACACCTTC
CASNRRRAANYGYTF
>TRBJ2-6|TRBV4-1|TRBD1|.
TGCGCCAGCAGCCCATTTCGGGAAACGGACAGGGCCCACTCTGGGGCCAACGTCCTGACTTTC
CASSPFRETDRAHSGANVLTF
>TRBJ2-1|TRBV4-1|TRBD1|.
TGCGCCAGCAGCCATCAACAGGGGGCGGGCGAGCAGTTCTTC
CASSHQQGAGEQFF
>TRBJ2-1|TRBV11-3|.|.
TGTGCCAGCAGCCCACGGGACTTCCACAATGAGCAGTTCTTC
CASSPRDFHNEQFF